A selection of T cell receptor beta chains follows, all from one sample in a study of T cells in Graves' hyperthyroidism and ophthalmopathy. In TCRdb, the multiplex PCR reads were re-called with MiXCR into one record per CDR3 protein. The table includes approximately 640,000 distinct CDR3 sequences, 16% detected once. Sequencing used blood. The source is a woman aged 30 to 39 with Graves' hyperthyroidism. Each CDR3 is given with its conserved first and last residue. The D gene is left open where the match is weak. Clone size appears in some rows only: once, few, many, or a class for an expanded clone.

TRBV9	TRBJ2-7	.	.	TGTGCCAGCAGCATGGGACCGGTCGGGGCCGAGCAGTACTTC	CASSMGPVGAEQYF
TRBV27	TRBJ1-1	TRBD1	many	TGTGCCAGCAGTTTAACGACAGGGGATCATGAAGCTTTCTTT	CASSLTTGDHEAFF
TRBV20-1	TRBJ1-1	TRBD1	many	TGCAGTGCTAGGGGAACAGGGGCACCGAACACTGAAGCTTTCTTT	CSARGTGAPNTEAFF
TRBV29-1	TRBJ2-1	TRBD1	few	TGCAGCGTTTGGACAGGGGCGGTCGGTGAGCAGTTCTTC	CSVWTGAVGEQFF
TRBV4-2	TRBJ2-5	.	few	TGTGCCAGCAGCCAAGACCAGGGGCGGGAGACCCAGTACTTC	CASSQDQGRETQYF
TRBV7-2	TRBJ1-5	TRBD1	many	TGTGCCAGCAACTTAGACAGGGGGGCCAATCAGCCCCAGCATTTT	CASNLDRGANQPQHF
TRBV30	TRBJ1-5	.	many	TGTGCCTGGAGCGGGACGCTTCTCAATCAGCCCCAGCATTTT	CAWSGTLLNQPQHF
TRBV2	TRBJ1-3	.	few	TGTGCCAGCAGTGAAGGGGGAACGTGGGGAAACACCATATATTTT	CASSEGGTWGNTIYF
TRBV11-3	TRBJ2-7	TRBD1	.	TGTGCCAGCAGTATAGGGGACAGGGGTATGAACGAGCAGTACTTC	CASSIGDRGMNEQYF
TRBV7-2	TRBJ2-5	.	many	TGTGCCAGCAGCTTATTTCTGGGAGCAGAGACCCAGTACTTC	CASSLFLGAETQYF
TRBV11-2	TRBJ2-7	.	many	TGTGCCAGCAGCTTAGCTACTTGGTACGAGCAGTACTTC	CASSLATWYEQYF
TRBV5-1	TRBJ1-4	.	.	TGCGCCAGCAGCTTGGAGGACCCACGTGAAAAACTGTTTTTT	CASSLEDPREKLFF
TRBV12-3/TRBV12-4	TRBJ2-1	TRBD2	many	TGTGCCAGCAGTTTGGGCGGGAGTGGCAATGAGCAGTTCTTC	CASSLGGSGNEQFF
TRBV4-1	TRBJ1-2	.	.	TGCGCCAGCAGCCAAGATCGCGGTGCCTATGGCTACACCTTC	CASSQDRGAYGYTF
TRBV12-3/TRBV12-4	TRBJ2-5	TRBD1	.	TGTGCCAGCAGTCGAACCCCGGGACAGGGACCAGAGACCCAGTACTTC	CASSRTPGQGPETQYF
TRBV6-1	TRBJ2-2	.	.	TGTGCCAGCTGGAGGAACACCGGGGAGCTGTTTTTT	CASWRNTGELFF
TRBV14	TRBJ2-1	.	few	TGTGCCAGCAGCCAATCGCAGGGTATGAACAATGAGCAGTTCTTC	CASSQSQGMNNEQFF